The 12 T cell receptor beta chains presented below share a single source sample, sequenced in a study of OX40 agonist ivuxolimab in advanced cancers. Repertoires were generated with immunoSEQ multiplex PCR, while TCRdb's copy carries only in-frame clones and drops some. The sample includes 94,000 or so clones, roughly 80% of them seen just once. The input for sequencing was CD4+ or CD8+ T cells sorted from blood, taken in a trial of the OX40 agonist ivuxolimab. The receptor set was obtained from an adult with an advanced solid tumor such as melanoma, head and neck, liver or kidney cancer.

V usage is TRBV11-3 and J usage is TRBJ2-2; D unresolved. Germline CDR1 SGHNT, CDR2 YENEEA. V was clipped by 5 bases and J by 9 bases, with 7 bases between them. The CDR3 sequence is 11 residues long. The CDR3 is CASSPGWELFF. CDR3 DNA sequence: TGTGCCAGCAGCCCCGGGTGGGAGCTGTTTTTT.

V is TRBV6-5 and J is TRBJ2-7; 12 bases map to TRBD1. Per the germline V gene, CDR1 is MNHEY and CDR2 is SVGAGI. The ends lost 0 bases at V and 3 bases at J; junction bases unmatched: 3. CDR3 size: 16 residues. The CDR3 sequence is CASSYSGTGGSYEQYF. In DNA form, the CDR3 reads TGTGCCAGCAGTTACTCGGGGACAGGGGGCAGCTACGAGCAGTACTTC.

V and J are TRBV29-1 and TRBJ1-1, with D possibly matching TRBD1 (6 bases). CDR3 size: 12 residues. Per germline, CDR1 SQVTM and CDR2 ANQGSEA. Trimming removed 4 bases at V and 8 bases at J, with 14 bases between. The CDR3 DNA reads TGCAGCGTTGCGGGACAAGGCTTCGAAGCTTTCTTT. It is translated as CSVAGQGFEAFF. Looking up the rest from reference TRBV29-1 and TRBJ1-1 gives the full variable domain: SAVISQKPSRDICQRGTSLTIQCQVDSQVTMMFWYRQQPGQSLTLIATANQGSEATYESGFVIDKFPISRPNLTFSTLTVSNMSPEDSSIYLCSVAGQGFEAFFGQGTRLTVV.

The V call is TRBV5-4, the J call TRBJ2-2; 8 bases line up with TRBD2. Trimming removed 1 base from V and 2 bases from J; junction bases left unmatched: 4. Germline V CDR1 and CDR2: SGHNT, YYREEE (reference sequence). CDR3 length: 16 residues. The CDR3 DNA reads as TGTGCCAGCAGCTTGCGGGGGGGCTCCAACACCGGGGAGCTGTTTTTT. Amino acid sequence: CASSLRGGSNTGELFF.

The V call is TRBV10-3, the J call TRBJ1-2; the D gene is possibly TRBD1 (5 bases). Trimming took 3 bases from V and 8 from J, leaving 16 bases between them. The CDR3 loop spans 14 amino acids. CDR1 ENHRY and CDR2 SYGVKD come from the germline V gene. The CDR3 loop is CAISDQGKRYGYTF. As DNA, the CDR3 is TGTGCCATCAGTGATCAGGGAAAGAGGTACGGCTACACCTTC.

The count of this clone is one. The V call is TRBV9, the J call TRBJ1-5; no clear D. Between the trimmed V and J ends, which lost 1 base and 4 bases, there was a span of 6 bases. Germline CDR1 is SGDLS and CDR2 is YYNGEE. The CDR3 consists of 13 residues. The DNA of the CDR3 is TGTGCCAGCAGCGTAAATGGGAATCAGCCCCAGCATTTT. Its protein is CASSVNGNQPQHF.

The table lists this clone with a few counts. This sequence joins TRBV19 and TRBJ2-3, with TRBD1 identical over 7 bases. Germline V gene sequence: CDR1 LNHDA, CDR2 SQIVND (reference sequence). The V segment lost 4 bases and the J segment 2 bases; nucleotides outside the gene matches: 3. The CDR3 runs 14 residues. The CDR3 protein is CASSSRGITDTQYF. The CDR3 bases are TGTGCCAGTAGTAGCAGGGGGATCACAGATACGCAGTATTTT.

The chain links TRBV9 to TRBJ1-2, with D perhaps matching TRBD1 (6 bases). Trimming removed 0 bases at V and 6 bases at J, with 21 bases between. Germline V gene sequence: CDR1 SGDLS, CDR2 YYNGEE. CDR3 size: 17 residues. The CDR3 nucleotides read TGTGCCAGCAGCGTAGGGCGGGCGGGGGCCATAGTCGATGGCTACACCTTC. It yields the protein CASSVGRAGAIVDGYTF.

Written as DNA, the CDR3 is TGTGCCAGCAGTTCCCAGGTTTACGAAAAACTGTTTTTT. It yields the protein CASSSQVYEKLFF. The chain combines TRBV27 with TRBJ1-4; D remains unclear. The CDR3 length is 13 residues. Germline CDR1 and CDR2: MNHEY and SMNVEV (reference sequence). V was cut by 4 bases and J by 8 bases, with 11 bases left in between.

The CDR3: CASSQEDSSTDTQYF. As DNA, the CDR3 is TGTGCCAGCAGCCAAGAAGACTCTAGCACAGATACGCAGTATTTT. The chain recombines TRBV4-2 with TRBJ2-3; no firm D call. The CDR3 has 15 amino acids. The germline CDR1 and CDR2 sequences are LGHNA and YNFKEQ. V was cut by 0 bases and J by 0 bases, with 7 bases left in between.

J is TRBJ1-2 and V is TRBV7-9, with 10 bases aligning to TRBD1. The CDR3 runs 15 residues. From germline, CDR1 is SEHNR and CDR2 FQNEAQ (reference sequence). V shed 5 bases, J shed 8 bases, and the junction held 11 bases outside the gene matches. The CDR3 DNA reads TGTGCCAGCAGCATCTTTGGGACAGGGGAGAAAGGCTACACCTTC. This translates into CASSIFGTGEKGYTF.

The V call is TRBV2, the J call TRBJ1-1; TRBD1 might be the D (5 bases). This CDR3 contains 15 residues. CDR1 and CDR2 from the germline V gene are SNHLY and FYNNEI. V was trimmed by 2 bases and J by 3 bases, leaving 13 bases between them. The CDR3 DNA reads TGTGCCAGCAGTGAAACAGGTTGGGAGTACACTGAAGCTTTCTTT. Translating it yields CASSETGWEYTEAFF.